This record looks at one T cell receptor beta chain sequence and its context. This specimen belongs to a study of regulatory T cells in long-lasting Graves disease. The wider study: Graves' patients diagnosed newly had used antithyroid drugs under 3 months.

Time point of the sample: newly diagnosed GD, antithyroid drugs for less than 3 months. The TCR library was made from RNA extracted from PBMCs. The authors drew approximately 10 milliliters of peripheral blood into EDTA tubes. Germline V CDR1 and CDR2: MGHRA, YSYEKL. This CDR3 spans 19 amino acids. J gave up 0 bases and V 0 bases, and 10 bases lay outside the gene matches. The TCR beta library used iRepertoire HTBI primers with Arm-PCR amplification of CDR3. TCRdb redid the calling of the multiplex PCR reads with MiXCR, one entry per CDR3 protein. Of 450,000 to 650,000 distinct CDR3 sequences in the sample, roughly 16% are singletons; the top ten hold around 25%. The sample was also reused in another study, on T cells in Graves' hyperthyroidism and ophthalmopathy.

This sample comprised peripheral blood mononuclear cells (PBMCs), obtained at new diagnosis, from a patient treated with antithyroid drugs. The chain carries TRBV4-1 and TRBJ1-4, with 7 bases aligning to TRBD1. The TCR was taken from a woman in her forties or fifties with Graves disease. CDR3 residues: CASSQEKEGARSTNEKLFF. In DNA form, the CDR3 reads TGCGCCAGCAGCCAAGAGAAAGAGGGGGCCCGCTCAACTAATGAAAAACTGTTTTTT.